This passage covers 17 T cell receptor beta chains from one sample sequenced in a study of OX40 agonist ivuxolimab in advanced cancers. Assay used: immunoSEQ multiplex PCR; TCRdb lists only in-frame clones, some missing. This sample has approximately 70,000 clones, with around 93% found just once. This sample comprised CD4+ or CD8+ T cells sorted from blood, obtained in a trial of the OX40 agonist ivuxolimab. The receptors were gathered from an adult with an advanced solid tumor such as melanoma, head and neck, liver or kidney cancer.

The CDR3 DNA is TGCGCCAGCAGTGAGTCCAGGGGTGGTCTCACCGGGGAGCTGTTTTTT. Its protein product is CASSESRGGLTGELFF. The chain joins TRBV10-1 to TRBJ2-2; D may be TRBD1 (6 bases). V shed 0 bases and J shed 4 bases, with 12 bases lying between them. The CDR3 is 16 residues long. Germline V gene lookup returns CDR1 WNHNN and CDR2 SYGVQD (reference sequence).

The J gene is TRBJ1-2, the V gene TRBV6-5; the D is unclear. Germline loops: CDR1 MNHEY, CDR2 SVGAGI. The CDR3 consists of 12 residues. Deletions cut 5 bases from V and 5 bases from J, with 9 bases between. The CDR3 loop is CASSTEGYGYTF. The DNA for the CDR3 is TGTGCCAGCAGTACAGAAGGGTATGGCTACACCTTC.

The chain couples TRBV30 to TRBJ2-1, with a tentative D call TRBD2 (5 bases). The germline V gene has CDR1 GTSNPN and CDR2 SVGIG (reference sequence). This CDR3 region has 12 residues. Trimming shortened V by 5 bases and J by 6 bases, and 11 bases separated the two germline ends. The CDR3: CAWGTTSNEQFF. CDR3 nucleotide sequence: TGTGCCTGGGGAACCACTAGCAATGAGCAGTTCTTC.

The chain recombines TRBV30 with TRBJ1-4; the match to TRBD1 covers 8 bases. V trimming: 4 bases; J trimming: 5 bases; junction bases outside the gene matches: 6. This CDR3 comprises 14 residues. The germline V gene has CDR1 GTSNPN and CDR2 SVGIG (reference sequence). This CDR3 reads CAWKPGQDNEKLFF. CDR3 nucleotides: TGTGCCTGGAAACCGGGACAGGACAATGAAAAACTGTTTTTT.

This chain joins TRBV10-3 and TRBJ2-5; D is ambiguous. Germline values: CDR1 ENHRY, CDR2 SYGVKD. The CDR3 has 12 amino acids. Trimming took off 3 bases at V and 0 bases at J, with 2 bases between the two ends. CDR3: CAISDYQETQYF. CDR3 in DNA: TGTGCCATCAGTGATTACCAAGAGACCCAGTACTTC.

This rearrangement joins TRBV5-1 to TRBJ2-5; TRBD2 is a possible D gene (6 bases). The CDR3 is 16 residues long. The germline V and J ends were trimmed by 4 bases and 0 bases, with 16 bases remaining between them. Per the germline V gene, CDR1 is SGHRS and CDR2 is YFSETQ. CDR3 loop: CASSPGGTVDQETQYF. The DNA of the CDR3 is TGCGCCAGCAGCCCTGGCGGGACGGTAGACCAAGAGACCCAGTACTTC.

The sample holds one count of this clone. The DNA of the CDR3 is TGTGCCAGCAGCTTCTTCTTGGAATTTGGTCAGCAAGAGACCCAGTACTTC. It is translated as CASSFFLEFGQQETQYF. The chain carries TRBV7-2 and TRBJ2-5; D unclear. Germline V gene lookup returns CDR1 SGHTA and CDR2 FQGNSA. V lost 3 bases and J 2 bases, leaving 19 bases between the germline ends. This CDR3 has 17 amino acids.

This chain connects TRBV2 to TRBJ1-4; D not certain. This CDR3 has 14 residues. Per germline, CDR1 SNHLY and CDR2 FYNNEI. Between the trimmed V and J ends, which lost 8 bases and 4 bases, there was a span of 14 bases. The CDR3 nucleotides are TGTGCCAGCGGCCGGGAGGCGATTAATGAAAAACTGTTTTTT. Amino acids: CASGREAINEKLFF.

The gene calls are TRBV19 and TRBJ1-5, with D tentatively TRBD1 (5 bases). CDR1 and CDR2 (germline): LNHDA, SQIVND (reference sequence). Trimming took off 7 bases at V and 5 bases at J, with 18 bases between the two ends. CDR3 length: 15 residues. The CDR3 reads CASIQRGVWHQPQHF. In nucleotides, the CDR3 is TGTGCCAGTATTCAACGGGGGGTTTGGCATCAGCCCCAGCATTTT.

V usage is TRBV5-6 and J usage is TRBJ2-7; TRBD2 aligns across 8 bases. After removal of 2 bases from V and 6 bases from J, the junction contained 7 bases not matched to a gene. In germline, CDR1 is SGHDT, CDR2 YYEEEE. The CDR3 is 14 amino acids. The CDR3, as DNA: TGTGCCAGCAGCTTCTCGGGGGGGCGCGGCGAGCAGTACTTC. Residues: CASSFSGGRGEQYF.

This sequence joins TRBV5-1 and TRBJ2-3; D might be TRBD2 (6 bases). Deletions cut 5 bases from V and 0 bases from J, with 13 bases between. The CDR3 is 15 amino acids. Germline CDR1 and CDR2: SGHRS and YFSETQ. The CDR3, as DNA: TGCGCCAGCAGGGGACCGGGACTTAGCACAGATACGCAGTATTTT. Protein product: CASRGPGLSTDTQYF.

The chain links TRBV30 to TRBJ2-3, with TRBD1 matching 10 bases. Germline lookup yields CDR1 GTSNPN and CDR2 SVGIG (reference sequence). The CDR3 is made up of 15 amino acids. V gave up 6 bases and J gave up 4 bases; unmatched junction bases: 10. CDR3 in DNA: TGTGCCTGTTCCTTCGCGACAGGGGGCCCAGATACGCAGTATTTT. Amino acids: CACSFATGGPDTQYF.

The CDR3 region is CASSTLRDEQFF. CDR3 coding DNA: TGTGCCAGCAGCACCCTTCGGGATGAGCAGTTCTTC. V and J are TRBV27 and TRBJ2-1, with D uncertain. The CDR3 length is 12 residues. Trimming took 6 bases from V and 8 from J, leaving 11 bases between them. Germline CDR1 MNHEY, CDR2 SMNVEV (reference sequence).

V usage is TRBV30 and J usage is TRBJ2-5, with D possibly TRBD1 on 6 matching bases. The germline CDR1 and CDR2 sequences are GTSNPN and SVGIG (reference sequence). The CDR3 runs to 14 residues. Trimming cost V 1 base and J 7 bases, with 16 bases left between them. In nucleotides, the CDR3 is TGTGCCTGGAGTGCCCGACAGGACCGCCCGACCCAGTACTTC. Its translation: CAWSARQDRPTQYF.

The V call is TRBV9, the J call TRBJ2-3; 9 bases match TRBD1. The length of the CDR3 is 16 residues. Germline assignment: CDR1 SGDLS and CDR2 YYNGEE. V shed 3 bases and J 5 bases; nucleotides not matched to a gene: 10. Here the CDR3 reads CASSASGTGPKDTQYF. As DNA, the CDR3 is TGTGCCAGCAGCGCATCAGGGACAGGGCCGAAAGATACGCAGTATTTT.

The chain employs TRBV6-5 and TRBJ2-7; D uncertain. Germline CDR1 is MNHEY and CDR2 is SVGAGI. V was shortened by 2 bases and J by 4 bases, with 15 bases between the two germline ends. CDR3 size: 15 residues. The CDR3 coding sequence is TGTGCCAGCAGTTACGTACCCCTGGGCAGATACGAGCAGTACTTC. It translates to CASSYVPLGRYEQYF.

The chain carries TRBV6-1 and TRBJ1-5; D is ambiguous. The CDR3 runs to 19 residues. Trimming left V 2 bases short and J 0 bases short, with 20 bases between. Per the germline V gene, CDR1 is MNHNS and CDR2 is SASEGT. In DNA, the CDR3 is TGTGCCAGCAGTGAACGAGGAGCCCGATTAAATTATAGCAATCAGCCCCAGCATTTT. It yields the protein CASSERGARLNYSNQPQHF.